These 25 T cell receptor beta chains were sequenced from one sample in a study of blood T cell repertoires in COVID-19. Method: immunoSEQ multiplex PCR; TCRdb's copy keeps in-frame clones and lacks some. The sample records about 36,000 clones, roughly 88% being singletons. The sample comprised peripheral blood. The receptors come from a human donor in a cohort sampled during active COVID-19.

This clone was seen just once. The rearrangement uses TRBV6-5 and TRBJ2-1; possible D gene TRBD1, 5 bases. The germline V gene has CDR1 MNHEY and CDR2 SVGAGI. This CDR3 has 14 residues. Trimming removed 4 bases at V and 2 bases at J, with 9 bases between. CDR3 sequence: CASSWGRTYNEQFF. The CDR3 DNA reads as TGTGCCAGCAGTTGGGGCAGAACCTACAATGAGCAGTTCTTC.

V and J are TRBV11-3 and TRBJ2-1, with 7 nucleotides matching TRBD1. V shed 4 bases and J 4 bases; nucleotides not matched to a gene: 10. This CDR3 is built from 16 residues. The germline V gene has CDR1 SGHNT and CDR2 YENEEA. CDR3 region: CASSCPEDRPYNEQFF. The DNA for the CDR3 is TGTGCCAGCAGCTGCCCAGAGGACAGGCCATACAATGAGCAGTTCTTC.

V and J are TRBV11-2 and TRBJ1-1; D gene unclear. Germline CDR1 reads SGHAT; CDR2 reads FQNNGV. The CDR3 sequence is 13 residues long. With 3 bases removed from V and 2 bases from J, the gap between germline ends came to 7 bases. DNA for the CDR3: TGTGCCAGCAGCTTGAACCTAAACACTGAAGCTTTCTTT. Protein sequence: CASSLNLNTEAFF.

The rearrangement joins TRBV19 to TRBJ1-1; D gene ambiguous. V shed 10 bases and J shed 3 bases, with 9 bases lying between them. Germline values: CDR1 LNHDA, CDR2 SQIVND (reference sequence). The CDR3 length is 11 residues. CDR3 protein: CATYMDTEAFF. The CDR3 DNA reads TGTGCCACCTATATGGACACTGAAGCTTTCTTT.

The rearrangement links TRBV7-9 to TRBJ1-6; no definite D call. CDR3 size: 14 residues. V lost 5 bases and J 10 bases, leaving 15 bases between the germline ends. Per germline, CDR1 SEHNR and CDR2 FQNEAQ (reference sequence). CDR3 in DNA: TGTGCCAGCAGCCCAGGCACGGTTTACTCACCCCTCCACTTT. The encoded protein is CASSPGTVYSPLHF.

The chain is built from TRBV27 and TRBJ1-5; unclear D gene. The germline CDR1 and CDR2 sequences are MNHEY and SMNVEV (reference sequence). The CDR3 length is 14 residues. Trimming took 5 bases from V and 8 from J, leaving 16 bases between them. This CDR3 reads CASSQRSLEEPQHF. In DNA, the CDR3 is TGTGCCAGCAGTCAGCGGTCCCTTGAGGAGCCCCAGCATTTT.

This rearrangement joins TRBV19 to TRBJ1-5; D is unclear. CDR1 and CDR2 (germline): LNHDA, SQIVND (reference sequence). V lost 0 bases and J lost 3, with 9 bases in between. The CDR3 loop spans 15 amino acids. The CDR3 DNA sequence: TGTGCCAGTAGTATAGACGTAGCAGCCAATCAGCCCCAGCATTTT. This encodes CASSIDVAANQPQHF.

The V gene is TRBV4-1, the J gene TRBJ1-1; D gene uncertain. The germline gives CDR1 MGHRA, CDR2 YSYEKL. The CDR3 is made up of 13 amino acids. Trimming left V 4 bases short and J 4 bases short, with 10 bases between. In nucleotides, the CDR3 is TGCGCCAGCAGCCTCCCTATTAGCACTGAAGCTTTCTTT. Protein product: CASSLPISTEAFF.

V and J are TRBV19 and TRBJ2-1; a possible D gene is TRBD2 (6 bases). The V gene lost 2 bases and the J gene lost 10 bases, with 15 bases spanning the gap. The CDR3 totals 14 residues. CDR1 and CDR2 from the germline V gene are LNHDA and SQIVND (reference sequence). The CDR3 nucleotides read TGTGCCAGTAGTATATTGACACCTCGGGAGGAGCAGTTCTTC. It yields the protein CASSILTPREEQFF. Full variable domain (remainder filled in from reference TRBV19 and TRBJ2-1): DGGITQSPKYLFRKEGQNVTLSCEQNLNHDAMYWYRQDPGQGLRLIYYSQIVNDFQKGDIAEGYSVSREKKESFPLTVTSAQKNPTAFYLCASSILTPREEQFFGPGTRLTVL.

The chain recombines TRBV28 with TRBJ1-5; 9 bases match TRBD1. The CDR3 is made up of 14 amino acids. The V gene end was trimmed by 2 bases and the J gene end by 5 bases; junction bases not matched to a gene: 1. Germline CDR1 is MDHEN and CDR2 is SYDVKM. This CDR3 is CASSLGQGHQPQHF. For the CDR3, the DNA is TGTGCCAGCAGTTTAGGACAGGGGCATCAGCCCCAGCATTTT.

V usage is TRBV19 and J usage is TRBJ2-3; 7 positions agree with TRBD2. Germline assignment: CDR1 LNHDA and CDR2 SQIVND (reference sequence). The ends lost 1 base at V and 4 bases at J; junction bases unmatched: 2. The CDR3 consists of 14 residues. The CDR3 nucleotides read TGTGCCAGTAGTATAGTGGGAGGGGCAGATACGCAGTATTTT. It translates to CASSIVGGADTQYF.

The J gene is TRBJ1-2, the V gene TRBV11-2; a possible D gene is TRBD1 (5 bases). The CDR3 covers 18 residues. V dropped 0 bases and J dropped 2 bases, with 19 bases sitting between them. Looked up from germline, CDR1 is SGHAT and CDR2 is FQNNGV. In DNA form, the CDR3 reads TGTGCCAGCAGCTTAGATAACATCGGCAGGGCCTCCAACTATGGCTACACCTTC. It is translated as CASSLDNIGRASNYGYTF.

Only a few counts were recorded for this clone. The rearrangement links TRBV4-1 to TRBJ2-1; 10 nucleotides line up with TRBD1. Germline loops: CDR1 MGHRA, CDR2 YSYEKL. The CDR3 sequence is 15 residues long. Unmatched junction bases numbered 6, after V lost 4 bases and J lost 6 bases. Here the CDR3 DNA reads TGCGCCAGCAGCCCGGGACAGGGGACTAGCAATGAGCAGTTCTTC. Protein sequence: CASSPGQGTSNEQFF.

This clone was seen a single time. The rearrangement uses TRBV4-1 and TRBJ2-1; TRBD2 agrees at 11 bases. This CDR3 region has 17 residues. The germline CDR1 and CDR2 sequences are MGHRA and YSYEKL. J gave up 4 bases and V 2 bases, and 7 bases lay outside the gene matches. The chain's CDR3 is CASSQLAGGALYNEQFF. The CDR3 nucleotides read TGCGCCAGCAGCCAACTAGCGGGGGGTGCTCTATACAATGAGCAGTTCTTC.

CDR3 bases: TGTGCCAGCAGTCCGGGACAGCTTAGCACAGATACGCAGTATTTT. This codes for CASSPGQLSTDTQYF. The rearrangement joins TRBV6-5 to TRBJ2-3; 7 nucleotides match TRBD1. V shed 5 bases, J shed 0 bases, and the junction held 5 bases outside the gene matches. CDR3 length equals 15 residues. CDR1 is MNHEY and CDR2 is SVGAGI in the germline V gene.

The rearrangement links TRBV28 to TRBJ1-2; TRBD1 matches 8 bases. V dropped 3 bases and J dropped 8; count of bases not matched to a gene: 14. CDR1 is MDHEN, CDR2 SYDVKM, per germline. The CDR3 spans 16 residues. CDR3: CASSFALGQAEHGYTF. The CDR3 DNA reads as TGTGCCAGCAGTTTCGCACTGGGACAGGCGGAACACGGCTACACCTTC.

This chain connects TRBV7-2 to TRBJ2-5; 11 positions agree with TRBD1. V lost 0 bases to trimming and J lost 2 bases; unmatched junction nucleotides: 2. The CDR3 sequence is 16 residues long. Germline CDR1 reads SGHTA; CDR2 reads FQGNSA. The CDR3 nucleotides read TGTGCCAGCAGCTTAGCCGGGACAGGGGGACAAGAGACCCAGTACTTC. Its translation is CASSLAGTGGQETQYF.

The chain joins TRBV6-5 to TRBJ1-1, with TRBD1 identical over 11 bases. This CDR3 comprises 15 residues. Losses at the gene ends were 0 bases for V and 6 bases for J; bases not matched to a gene: 3. Germline V gives CDR1 MNHEY, CDR2 SVGAGI. CDR3 protein: CASSYSRTGGAEAFF. The CDR3 DNA reads as TGTGCCAGCAGTTACTCCCGGACAGGGGGCGCTGAAGCTTTCTTT.

This sequence joins TRBV14 and TRBJ2-1; 10 bases line up with TRBD2. The CDR3 contains 14 residues. The V segment lost 2 bases and the J segment 10 bases; nucleotides outside the gene matches: 5. Germline loops: CDR1 SGHDN, CDR2 FVKESK. The CDR3 bases are TGTGCCAGCAGCCAAATGATAGCGGGGGGAGAGCAGTTCTTC. Its protein is CASSQMIAGGEQFF. Combining the CDR3 with reference TRBV14 and TRBJ2-1 gives the whole variable domain EAGVTQFPSHSVIEKGQTVTLRCDPISGHDNLYWYRRVMGKEIKFLLHFVKESKQDESGMPNNRFLAERTGGTYSTLKVQPAELEDSGVYFCASSQMIAGGEQFFGPGTRLTVL.

The genes are TRBV2 and TRBJ1-2; D might be TRBD1 (6 bases). This CDR3 has 15 amino acids. Trimming removed 2 bases from V and 7 bases from J, with 17 bases in between. Germline V CDR1 and CDR2: SNHLY, FYNNEI. The CDR3 loop is CASSETQTGYSGYTF. The CDR3 DNA reads as TGTGCCAGCAGTGAAACGCAAACAGGGTATAGTGGCTACACCTTC.

This chain uses TRBV2 with TRBJ2-3, with 7 positions matching TRBD2. The CDR3 has 16 residues. The ends lost 3 bases at V and 1 base at J; junction bases unmatched: 7. Germline V lookup: CDR1 SNHLY, CDR2 FYNNEI. This chain's CDR3 is CASSDGMAGGTDTQYF. CDR3 DNA: TGTGCCAGCAGTGACGGCATGGCGGGGGGCACAGATACGCAGTATTTT.

The gene calls are TRBV7-9 and TRBJ1-6; 9 nucleotides agree with TRBD1. The germline CDR1 and CDR2 sequences are SEHNR and FQNEAQ (reference sequence). The CDR3 totals 16 residues. With V trimmed by 3 bases and J by 6 bases, 6 bases remained unmatched. In DNA, the CDR3 is TGTGCCAGCAGCTTGTACAGGGGGCCCGTTAATTCACCCCTCCACTTT. This sequence encodes CASSLYRGPVNSPLHF. Complete variable domain (other parts from reference TRBV7-9 and TRBJ1-6): DTGVSQNPRHKITKRGQNVTFRCDPISEHNRLYWYRQTLGQGPEFLTYFQNEAQLEKSRLLSDRFSAERPKGSFSTLEIQRTEQGDSAMYLCASSLYRGPVNSPLHFGNGTRLTVT.

V is TRBV9 and J is TRBJ1-1; TRBD1 aligns across 10 bases. The CDR3 loop spans 16 amino acids. V lost 4 bases to trimming and J lost 3 bases; unmatched junction nucleotides: 9. Per germline, CDR1 SGDLS and CDR2 YYNGEE. The CDR3 spells CASSSRTGGSDTEAFF. CDR3 bases: TGTGCCAGCAGCTCTCGGACAGGGGGGTCCGACACTGAAGCTTTCTTT.

CDR3 in DNA: TGTGCCAGCAGTTATCGCGACAGGGCGGATGGCTACACCTTC. Its translation is CASSYRDRADGYTF. This rearrangement joins TRBV6-6 to TRBJ1-2; 7 bases map to TRBD1. The CDR3 contains 14 residues. The germline V gene has CDR1 MNHNY and CDR2 SVGAGI (reference sequence). With V trimmed by 3 bases and J by 6 bases, 7 bases remained unmatched.

This clone was picked up one time. The genes are TRBV19 and TRBJ1-4; maybe TRBD1 (6 bases). The CDR3 covers 16 residues. Germline loops: CDR1 LNHDA, CDR2 SQIVND (reference sequence). Trimming cost V 4 bases and J 7 bases, with 19 bases left between them. CDR3 sequence reads: CASSTGTFSTGEKLFF. The CDR3 coding sequence is TGTGCCAGTAGTACCGGGACATTTTCGACGGGTGAAAAACTGTTTTTT.